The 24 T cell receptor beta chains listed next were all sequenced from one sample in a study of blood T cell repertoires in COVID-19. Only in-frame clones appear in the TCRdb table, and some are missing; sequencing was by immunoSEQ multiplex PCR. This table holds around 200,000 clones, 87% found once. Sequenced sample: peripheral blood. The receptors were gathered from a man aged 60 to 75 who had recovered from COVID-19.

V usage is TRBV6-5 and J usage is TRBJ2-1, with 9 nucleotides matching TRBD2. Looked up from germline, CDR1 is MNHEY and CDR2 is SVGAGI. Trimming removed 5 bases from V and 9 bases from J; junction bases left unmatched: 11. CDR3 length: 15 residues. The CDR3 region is CASSTERGVRGEQFF. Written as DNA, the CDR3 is TGTGCCAGCAGTACTGAGCGGGGGGTAAGGGGTGAGCAGTTCTTC.

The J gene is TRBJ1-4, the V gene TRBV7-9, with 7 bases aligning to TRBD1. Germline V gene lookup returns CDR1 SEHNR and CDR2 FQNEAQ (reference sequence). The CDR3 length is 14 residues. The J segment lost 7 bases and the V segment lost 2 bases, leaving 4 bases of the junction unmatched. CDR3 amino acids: CASSLRGQGEKLFF. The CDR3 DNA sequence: TGTGCCAGCAGCTTAAGGGGGCAGGGTGAAAAACTGTTTTTT.

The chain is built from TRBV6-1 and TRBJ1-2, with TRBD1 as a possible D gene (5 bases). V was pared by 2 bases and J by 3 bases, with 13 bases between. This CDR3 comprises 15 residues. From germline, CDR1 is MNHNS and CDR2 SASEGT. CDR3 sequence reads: CASSEMGGTHYGYTF. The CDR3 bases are TGTGCCAGCAGTGAAATGGGGGGGACTCACTATGGCTACACCTTC.

The CDR3 region has the DNA TGTGCCAGTAGTAGGGGAGTCGAGCAGTACTTC. Residues: CASSRGVEQYF. The chain is built from TRBV19 and TRBJ2-7, with D possibly TRBD2 on 5 matching bases. CDR1 is LNHDA and CDR2 is SQIVND in the germline V gene (reference sequence). V lost 4 bases, J lost 6 bases, and 7 bases lay in between. There are 11 residues in the CDR3.

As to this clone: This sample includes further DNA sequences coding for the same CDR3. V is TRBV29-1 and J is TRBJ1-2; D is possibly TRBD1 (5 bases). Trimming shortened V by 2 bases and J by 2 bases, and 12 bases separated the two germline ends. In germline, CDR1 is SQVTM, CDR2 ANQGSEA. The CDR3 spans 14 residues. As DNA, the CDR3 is TGCAGCGTTGAAAGGAACAGGCTCAACTATGGCTACACCTTC. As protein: CSVERNRLNYGYTF.

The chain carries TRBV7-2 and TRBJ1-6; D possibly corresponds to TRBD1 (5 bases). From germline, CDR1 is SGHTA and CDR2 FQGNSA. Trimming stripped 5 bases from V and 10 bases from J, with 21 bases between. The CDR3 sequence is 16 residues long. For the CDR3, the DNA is TGTGCCAGCAGCCTTTTAAGCGGGGCCGGTTTATCACCCCTCCACTTT. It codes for CASSLLSGAGLSPLHF.

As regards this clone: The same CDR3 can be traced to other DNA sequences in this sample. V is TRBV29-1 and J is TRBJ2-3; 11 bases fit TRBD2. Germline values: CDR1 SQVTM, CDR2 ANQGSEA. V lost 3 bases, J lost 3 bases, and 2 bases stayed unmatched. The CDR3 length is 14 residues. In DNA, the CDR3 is TGCAGCGTTGAGCTAGCGGGGGGTACAGATACGCAGTATTTT. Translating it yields CSVELAGGTDTQYF.

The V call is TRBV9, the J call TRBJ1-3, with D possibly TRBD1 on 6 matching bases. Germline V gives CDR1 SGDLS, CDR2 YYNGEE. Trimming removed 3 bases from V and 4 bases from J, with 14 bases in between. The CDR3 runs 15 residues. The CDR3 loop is CASSAFNRDGNTIYF. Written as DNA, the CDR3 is TGTGCCAGCAGCGCGTTTAACAGGGACGGAAACACCATATATTTT.

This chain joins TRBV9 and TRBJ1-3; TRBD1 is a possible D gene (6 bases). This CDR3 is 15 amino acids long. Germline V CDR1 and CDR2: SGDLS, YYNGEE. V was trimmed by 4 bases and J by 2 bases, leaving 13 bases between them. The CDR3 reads CASSPWGPAGNTIYF. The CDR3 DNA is TGTGCCAGCAGCCCATGGGGGCCGGCTGGAAACACCATATATTTT.

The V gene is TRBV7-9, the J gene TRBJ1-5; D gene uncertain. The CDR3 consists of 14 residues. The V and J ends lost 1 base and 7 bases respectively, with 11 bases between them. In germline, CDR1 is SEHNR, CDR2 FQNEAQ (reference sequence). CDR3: CASSLGSVPQPQHF. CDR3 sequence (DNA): TGTGCCAGCAGCTTAGGTTCAGTCCCACAGCCCCAGCATTTT.

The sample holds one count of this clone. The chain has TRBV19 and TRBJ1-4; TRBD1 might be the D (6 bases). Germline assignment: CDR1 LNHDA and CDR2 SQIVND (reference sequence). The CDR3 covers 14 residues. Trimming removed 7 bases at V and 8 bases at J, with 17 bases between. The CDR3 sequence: CASMEGGGHEKLFF. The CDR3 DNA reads TGTGCCAGTATGGAGGGAGGGGGTCACGAAAAACTGTTTTTT.

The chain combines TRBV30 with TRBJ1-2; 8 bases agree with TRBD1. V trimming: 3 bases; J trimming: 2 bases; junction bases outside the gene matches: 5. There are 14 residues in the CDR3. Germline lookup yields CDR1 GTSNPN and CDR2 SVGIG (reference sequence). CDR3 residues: CAWRPGQANYGYTF. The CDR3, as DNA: TGTGCCTGGAGGCCGGGACAGGCAAACTATGGCTACACCTTC.

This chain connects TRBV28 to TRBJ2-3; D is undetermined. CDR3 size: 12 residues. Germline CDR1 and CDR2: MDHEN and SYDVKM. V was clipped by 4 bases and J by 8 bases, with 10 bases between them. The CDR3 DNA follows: TGTGCCAGCAGTTCCGGTGCAGGTACGCAGTATTTT. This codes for CASSSGAGTQYF.

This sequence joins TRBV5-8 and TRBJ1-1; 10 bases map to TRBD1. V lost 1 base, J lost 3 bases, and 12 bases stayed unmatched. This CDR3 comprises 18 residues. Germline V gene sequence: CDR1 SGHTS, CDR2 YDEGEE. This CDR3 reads CASSLYGTGEANDTEAFF. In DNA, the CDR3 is TGTGCCAGCAGCTTGTACGGGACAGGGGAGGCAAATGACACTGAAGCTTTCTTT.

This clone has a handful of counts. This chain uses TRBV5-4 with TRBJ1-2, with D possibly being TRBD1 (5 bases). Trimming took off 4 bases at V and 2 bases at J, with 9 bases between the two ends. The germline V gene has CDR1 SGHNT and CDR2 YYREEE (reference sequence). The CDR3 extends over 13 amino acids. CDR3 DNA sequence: TGTGCCAGCAGCCTCGACAGAAACTATGGCTACACCTTC. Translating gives CASSLDRNYGYTF. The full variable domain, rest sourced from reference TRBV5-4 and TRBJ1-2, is ETGVTQSPTHLIKTRGQQVTLRCSSQSGHNTVSWYQQALGQGPQFIFQYYREEENGRGNFPPRFSGLQFPNYSSELNVNALELDDSALYLCASSLDRNYGYTFGSGTRLTVV.

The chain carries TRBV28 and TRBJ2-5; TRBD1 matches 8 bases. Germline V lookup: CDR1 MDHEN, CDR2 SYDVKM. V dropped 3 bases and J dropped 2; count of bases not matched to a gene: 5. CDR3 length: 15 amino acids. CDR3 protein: CASSLSGQAQETQYF. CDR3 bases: TGTGCCAGCAGTTTGTCGGGACAGGCGCAAGAGACCCAGTACTTC. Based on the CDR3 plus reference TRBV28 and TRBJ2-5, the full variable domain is DVKVTQSSRYLVKRTGEKVFLECVQDMDHENMFWYRQDPGLGLRLIYFSYDVKMKEKGDIPEGYSVSREKKERFSLILESASTNQTSMYLCASSLSGQAQETQYFGPGTRLLVL.

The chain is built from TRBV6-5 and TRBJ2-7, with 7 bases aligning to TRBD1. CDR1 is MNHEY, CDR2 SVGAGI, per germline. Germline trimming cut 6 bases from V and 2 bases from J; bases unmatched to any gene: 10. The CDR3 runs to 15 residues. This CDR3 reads CASRRPTGDPYEQYF. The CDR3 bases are TGTGCCAGCAGGCGCCCTACAGGGGACCCCTACGAGCAGTACTTC.

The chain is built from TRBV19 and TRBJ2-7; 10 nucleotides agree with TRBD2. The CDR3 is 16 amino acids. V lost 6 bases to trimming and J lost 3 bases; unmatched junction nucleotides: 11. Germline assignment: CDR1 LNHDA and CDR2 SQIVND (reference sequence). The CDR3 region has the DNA TGTGCCAGTAGAACTTCTAGCGGGGGACCCAACTACGAGCAGTACTTC. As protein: CASRTSSGGPNYEQYF.

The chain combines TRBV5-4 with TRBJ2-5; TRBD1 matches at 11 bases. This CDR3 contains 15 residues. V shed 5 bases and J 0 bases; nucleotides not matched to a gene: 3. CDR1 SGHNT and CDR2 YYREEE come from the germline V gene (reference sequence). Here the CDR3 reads CASRRTGGNQETQYF. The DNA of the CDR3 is TGTGCCAGCAGACGGACAGGGGGCAACCAAGAGACCCAGTACTTC.

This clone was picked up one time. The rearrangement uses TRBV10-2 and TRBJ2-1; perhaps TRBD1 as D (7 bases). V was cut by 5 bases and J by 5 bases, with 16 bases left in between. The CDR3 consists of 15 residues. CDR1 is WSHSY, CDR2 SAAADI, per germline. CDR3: CASSFTSQGDNEQFF. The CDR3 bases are TGCGCCAGCAGTTTTACTAGCCAGGGGGACAATGAGCAGTTCTTC.

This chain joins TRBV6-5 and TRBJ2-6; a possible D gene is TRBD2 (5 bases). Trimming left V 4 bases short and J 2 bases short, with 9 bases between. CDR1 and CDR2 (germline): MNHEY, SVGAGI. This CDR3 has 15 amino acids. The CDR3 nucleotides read TGTGCCAGCAGTTTGAGGGCAGCTGGGGCCAACGTCCTGACTTTC. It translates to CASSLRAAGANVLTF.

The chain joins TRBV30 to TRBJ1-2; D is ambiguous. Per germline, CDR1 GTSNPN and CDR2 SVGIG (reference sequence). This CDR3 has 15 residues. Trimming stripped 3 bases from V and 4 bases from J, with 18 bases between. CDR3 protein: CAWSTLLAGPYGYTF. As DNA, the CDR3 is TGTGCCTGGAGCACGCTACTCGCTGGGCCCTATGGCTACACCTTC.

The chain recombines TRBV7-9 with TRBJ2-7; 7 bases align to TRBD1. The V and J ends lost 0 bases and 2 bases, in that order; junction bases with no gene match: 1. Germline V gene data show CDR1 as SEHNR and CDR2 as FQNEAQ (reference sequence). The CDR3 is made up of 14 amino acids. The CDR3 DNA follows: TGTGCCAGCAGCTTAGCTGGGACAGCCTACGAGCAGTACTTC. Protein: CASSLAGTAYEQYF.

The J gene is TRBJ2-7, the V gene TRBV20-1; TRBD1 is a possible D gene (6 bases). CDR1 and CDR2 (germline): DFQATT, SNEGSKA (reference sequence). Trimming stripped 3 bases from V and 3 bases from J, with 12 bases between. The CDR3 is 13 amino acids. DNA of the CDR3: TGCAGTGCTAGTAGGTCAGGGGACTACGAGCAGTACTTC. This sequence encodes CSASRSGDYEQYF.